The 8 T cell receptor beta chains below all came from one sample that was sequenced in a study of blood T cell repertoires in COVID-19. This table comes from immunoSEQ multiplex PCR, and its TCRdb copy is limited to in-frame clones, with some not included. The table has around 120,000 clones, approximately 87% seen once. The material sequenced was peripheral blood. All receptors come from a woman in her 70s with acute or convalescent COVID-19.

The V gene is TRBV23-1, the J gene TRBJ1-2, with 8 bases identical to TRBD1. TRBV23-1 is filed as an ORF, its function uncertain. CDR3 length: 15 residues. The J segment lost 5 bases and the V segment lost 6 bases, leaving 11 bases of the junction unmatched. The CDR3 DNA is TGCGCCAGCAGCCGACAAGGACAGGGCAGATATGGCTACACCTTC. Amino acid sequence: CASSRQGQGRYGYTF.

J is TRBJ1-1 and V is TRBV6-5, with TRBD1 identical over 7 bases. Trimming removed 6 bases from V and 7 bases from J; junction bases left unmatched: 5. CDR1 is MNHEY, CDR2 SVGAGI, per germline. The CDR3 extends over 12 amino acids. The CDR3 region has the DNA TGTGCCAGCAGGATCCACAGGGGTGAAGCTTTCTTT. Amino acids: CASRIHRGEAFF.

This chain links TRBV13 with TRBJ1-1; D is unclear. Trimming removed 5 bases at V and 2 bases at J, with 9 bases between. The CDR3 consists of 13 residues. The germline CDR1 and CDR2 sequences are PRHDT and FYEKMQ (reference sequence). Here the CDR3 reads CASSITRNTEAFF. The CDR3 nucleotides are TGTGCCAGCAGCATCACAAGAAACACTGAAGCTTTCTTT.

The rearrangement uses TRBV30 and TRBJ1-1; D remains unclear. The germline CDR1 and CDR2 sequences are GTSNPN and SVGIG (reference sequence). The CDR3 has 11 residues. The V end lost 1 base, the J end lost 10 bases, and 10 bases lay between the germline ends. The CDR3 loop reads CAWSEYGGAFF. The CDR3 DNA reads TGTGCCTGGAGTGAATACGGAGGAGCTTTCTTT.

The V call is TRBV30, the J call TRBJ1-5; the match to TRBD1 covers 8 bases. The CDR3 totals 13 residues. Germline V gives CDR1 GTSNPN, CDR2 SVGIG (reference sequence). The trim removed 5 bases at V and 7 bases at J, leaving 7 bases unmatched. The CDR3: CAWEQGEGQPQHF. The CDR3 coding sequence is TGTGCCTGGGAACAGGGGGAAGGCCAGCCCCAGCATTTT.

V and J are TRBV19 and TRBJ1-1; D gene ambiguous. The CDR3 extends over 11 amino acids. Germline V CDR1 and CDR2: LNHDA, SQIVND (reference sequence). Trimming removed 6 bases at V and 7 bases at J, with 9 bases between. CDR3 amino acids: CASRAQIEAFF. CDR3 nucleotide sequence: TGTGCCAGTAGGGCACAAATTGAAGCTTTCTTT.

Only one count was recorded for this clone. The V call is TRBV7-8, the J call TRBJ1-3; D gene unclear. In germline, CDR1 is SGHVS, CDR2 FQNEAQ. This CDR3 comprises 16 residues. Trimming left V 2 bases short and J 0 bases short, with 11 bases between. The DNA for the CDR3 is TGTGCCAGCAGCTTACGGCCAGGCCGCTCTGGAAACACCATATATTTT. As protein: CASSLRPGRSGNTIYF.

The CDR3 protein is CATSDFGGQFF. In nucleotides, the CDR3 is TGTGCCACCAGTGATTTTGGAGGGCAGTTCTTC. The chain couples TRBV24-1 to TRBJ2-1; possible D gene TRBD2, 5 bases. Trimming left V 1 base short and J 12 bases short, with 6 bases between. The V gene's germline CDR1 is KGHDR and CDR2 SFDVKD. The CDR3 spans 11 residues.